One sample yielded the 30 T cell receptor beta chains listed below, sequenced in a study of cytomegalovirus exposure and HLA in healthy donors. The primer mix had 60 Vbeta and 13 Jbeta primers. TCRdb's copy holds only in-frame clones and misses some; the assay was immunoSEQ multiplex PCR. The table records around 190,000 clones, 60% to 85% of them present only once. Sequencing used PBMCs. The receptors were gathered from a woman between 35 and 50 years old in good health and CMV-seronegative.

The chain couples TRBV12-5 to TRBJ2-1, with D possibly being TRBD2 (5 bases). In germline, CDR1 is LGHNT, CDR2 FRNRAP. Deletions cut 5 bases from V and 2 bases from J, with 16 bases between. The CDR3 spans 16 residues. The CDR3 DNA reads as TGTGCTAGTGGTATTAACCTCGGGGATACCTACAATGAGCAGTTCTTC. Encoded protein: CASGINLGDTYNEQFF.

The chain links TRBV10-2 to TRBJ2-5; tentative D call: TRBD1 (5 bases). Trimming took 4 bases from V and 0 from J, leaving 9 bases between them. CDR3 length: 14 amino acids. CDR1 and CDR2 (germline): WSHSY, SAAADI. CDR3 bases: TGCGCCAGCAGTGCGACAGTGTACCAAGAGACCCAGTACTTC. Protein sequence: CASSATVYQETQYF.

The rearrangement uses TRBV4-2 and TRBJ2-5, with 9 bases fitting TRBD2. CDR3 length equals 15 residues. Germline values: CDR1 LGHNA, CDR2 YNFKEQ. The ends lost 1 base at V and 3 bases at J; junction bases unmatched: 3. CDR3 in amino acids: CASSQAAGGKETQYF. CDR3 coding DNA: TGTGCCAGCAGCCAAGCGGCGGGAGGGAAAGAGACCCAGTACTTC.

The rearrangement links TRBV12-5 to TRBJ2-3; TRBD2 is a possible D gene (6 bases). CDR3 length equals 14 residues. Germline values: CDR1 LGHNT, CDR2 FRNRAP. V dropped 6 bases and J dropped 1 base, with 11 bases sitting between them. CDR3 DNA: TGTGCTAGTGGCGGAGGCGGGGGCACAGATACGCAGTATTTT. It codes for CASGGGGGTDTQYF.

This clone was detected once. J is TRBJ2-3 and V is TRBV29-1, with a tentative D call TRBD2 (6 bases). V lost 6 bases, J lost 3 bases, and 13 bases lay in between. This CDR3 is 13 amino acids long. Germline V lookup: CDR1 SQVTM, CDR2 ANQGSEA. In DNA form, the CDR3 reads TGCAGCGTCCCTACTGGGGGGACAGATACGCAGTATTTT. Amino acid sequence: CSVPTGGTDTQYF.

This chain links TRBV11-1 with TRBJ2-5, with D perhaps TRBD2 (5 bases). Gene TRBJ2-7 matches the end of the DNA better, so the J call may be wrong. The CDR3 loop spans 13 amino acids. Germline V lookup: CDR1 SGHAT, CDR2 FQDESV (reference sequence). The CDR3 sequence is CASSIRDSYEQYF. As DNA, the CDR3 is TGTGCCAGCTCCATCCGGGATTCCTACGAGCAGTACTTC.

The chain combines TRBV4-1 with TRBJ2-1, with TRBD2 matching over 12 bases. CDR1 MGHRA and CDR2 YSYEKL come from the germline V gene. CDR3 length: 18 residues. V shed 0 bases and J 9 bases; nucleotides not matched to a gene: 12. In DNA, the CDR3 is TGCGCCAGCAGCCAAGATCGGGGGTTAACTAGCGGGAGGATTGAGCAGTTCTTC. Protein product: CASSQDRGLTSGRIEQFF.

This clone was seen a handful of times. The chain recombines TRBV7-2 with TRBJ2-2; 14 bases map to TRBD2. CDR1 and CDR2 from the germline V gene are SGHTA and FQGNSA. J gave up 4 bases and V 5 bases, and 12 bases lay outside the gene matches. This CDR3 has 19 amino acids. The CDR3 nucleotides read TGTGCCAGCAGCGCCGCCGGGACTAGCGGGAGAAAAGTCACCGGGGAGCTGTTTTTT. This codes for CASSAAGTSGRKVTGELFF.

The chain combines TRBV5-6 with TRBJ1-2; no definite D call. Germline V gene lookup returns CDR1 SGHDT and CDR2 YYEEEE. The V and J ends lost 0 bases and 8 bases respectively, with 14 bases between them. This CDR3 is built from 14 residues. The CDR3 DNA reads TGTGCCAGCAGCTTGGCTAGGTCGGTCGAGGGCTACACCTTC. This encodes CASSLARSVEGYTF.

This rearrangement joins TRBV5-1 to TRBJ1-3; 7 bases agree with TRBD1. The CDR3 covers 15 residues. Germline V CDR1 and CDR2: SGHRS, YFSETQ. J lost 0 bases, V lost 5 bases, and 5 bases had no gene match. CDR3 bases: TGCGCCAGCAGAGGACAGGAACTCTCTGGAAACACCATATATTTT. It encodes CASRGQELSGNTIYF.

The chain recombines TRBV29-1 with TRBJ2-3, with TRBD2 matching 8 bases. The CDR3 is made up of 15 amino acids. The V gene end was trimmed by 0 bases and the J gene end by 1 base; junction bases not matched to a gene: 3. The germline V gene encodes CDR1 SQVTM and CDR2 ANQGSEA. CDR3 sequence: CSVEEPGRGTDTQYF. DNA for the CDR3: TGCAGCGTTGAAGAACCCGGGAGGGGCACAGATACGCAGTATTTT.

J is TRBJ2-5 and V is TRBV7-9, with D perhaps TRBD1 (6 bases). The J call may not be correct, given that the DNA end is closer to TRBJ2-7. This CDR3 spans 14 amino acids. Germline CDR1 is SEHNR and CDR2 is FQNEAQ (reference sequence). The CDR3 loop is CASSPNRGGYEQYF. The CDR3 nucleotides are TGTGCCAGCAGCCCCAATAGAGGGGGCTACGAGCAGTACTTC.

The chain links TRBV27 to TRBJ2-7; TRBD2 is a possible D gene (5 bases). The germline gives CDR1 MNHEY, CDR2 SMNVEV (reference sequence). The CDR3 spans 13 residues. Trimming removed 5 bases from V and 4 bases from J, with 12 bases in between. In DNA, the CDR3 is TGTGCCAGCAGTCCCTTACTAGGTTACGAGCAGTACTTC. The encoded protein is CASSPLLGYEQYF.

This clone was counted between two and nine times. The chain links TRBV30 to TRBJ1-6, with 9 bases fitting TRBD1. The V gene end was trimmed by 5 bases and the J gene end by 1 base; junction bases not matched to a gene: 12. There are 18 residues in the CDR3. CDR1 and CDR2 from the germline V gene are GTSNPN and SVGIG (reference sequence). CDR3 DNA: TGTGCCTGGGGTGACAGGGGGTATGAAAGGTCCTATAATTCACCCCTCCACTTT. Its translation is CAWGDRGYERSYNSPLHF.

This clone was seen only a few times. J is TRBJ2-7 and V is TRBV11-2; 10 bases map to TRBD2. The J segment lost 7 bases and the V segment lost 5 bases, leaving 11 bases of the junction unmatched. CDR3 length: 15 residues. Germline CDR1 and CDR2: SGHAT and FQNNGV. CDR3 amino acids: CASSVASGSVGEQYF. The DNA for the CDR3 is TGTGCCAGCAGCGTAGCTAGCGGGAGTGTTGGTGAGCAGTACTTC.

V is TRBV19 and J is TRBJ2-3, with TRBD2 as a possible D gene (5 bases). The germline V gene has CDR1 LNHDA and CDR2 SQIVND (reference sequence). The CDR3 runs to 13 residues. V was cut by 4 bases and J by 7 bases, with 12 bases left in between. The CDR3 spells CASSRAQDYTQYF. CDR3 nucleotides: TGTGCCAGTAGTAGGGCCCAGGACTATACGCAGTATTTT. Looking up the rest from reference TRBV19 and TRBJ2-3 gives the full variable domain: DGGITQSPKYLFRKEGQNVTLSCEQNLNHDAMYWYRQDPGQGLRLIYYSQIVNDFQKGDIAEGYSVSREKKESFPLTVTSAQKNPTAFYLCASSRAQDYTQYFGPGTRLTVL.

The chain carries TRBV12-5 and TRBJ1-4, with 7 bases matching TRBD1. The CDR3 is made up of 14 amino acids. In germline, CDR1 is LGHNT, CDR2 FRNRAP. Trimming took 5 bases from V and 2 from J; bases not matched to a gene: 2. The CDR3 DNA follows: TGTGCTAGTGGTCTGACAGGGACTAATGAAAAACTGTTTTTT. It is translated as CASGLTGTNEKLFF.

Comments on this clone: Other DNA sequences of this sample code for an identical CDR3. The V gene is TRBV7-2, the J gene TRBJ2-2, with D possibly TRBD2 on 5 matching bases. The CDR3 has 15 amino acids. Deletions cut 1 base from V and 1 base from J, with 7 bases between. CDR1 is SGHTA, CDR2 FQGNSA, per germline. The CDR3 nucleotides read TGTGCCAGCAGCTTAGTGGCGGGGAACACCGGGGAGCTGTTTTTT. It yields the protein CASSLVAGNTGELFF.

The chain has TRBV6-5 and TRBJ1-5; D remains unclear. This CDR3 contains 13 residues. Deletions cut 6 bases from V and 7 bases from J, with 13 bases between. Germline CDR1 reads MNHEY; CDR2 reads SVGAGI. CDR3 in amino acids: CASSSTSSQPQHF. DNA for the CDR3: TGTGCCAGCAGCTCCACCTCTAGCCAGCCCCAGCATTTT.

The chain couples TRBV4-1 to TRBJ1-1; D is ambiguous. Trimming removed 4 bases from V and 0 bases from J, with 9 bases in between. Germline assignment: CDR1 MGHRA and CDR2 YSYEKL. The CDR3 runs to 14 residues. CDR3 region: CASSPFSVNTEAFF. The CDR3 nucleotides are TGCGCCAGCAGCCCTTTTTCAGTGAACACTGAAGCTTTCTTT.

This rearrangement joins TRBV27 to TRBJ1-1, with D possibly being TRBD1 (6 bases). Germline CDR1 reads MNHEY; CDR2 reads SMNVEV (reference sequence). CDR3 length equals 14 residues. V dropped 7 bases and J dropped 5 bases, with 17 bases sitting between them. The CDR3 protein is CASTKSGEGTEAFF. The DNA for the CDR3 is TGTGCCAGCACCAAATCAGGGGAGGGTACTGAAGCTTTCTTT.

The genes are TRBV15 and TRBJ2-7, with D unresolved. This CDR3 region has 17 residues. CDR1 is LNHNV and CDR2 is YYDKDF in the germline V gene (reference sequence). V lost 0 bases to trimming and J lost 1 base, with 16 bases between them. The CDR3 sequence: CATSRDQLQLTSYEQYF. The CDR3 DNA sequence: TGTGCCACCAGCAGAGATCAATTGCAGCTGACTTCCTACGAGCAGTACTTC.

The chain joins TRBV5-1 to TRBJ1-2; TRBD1 matches 8 bases. V trimming: 3 bases; J trimming: 3 bases; junction bases outside the gene matches: 19. The CDR3 runs to 19 residues. The germline CDR1 and CDR2 sequences are SGHRS and YFSETQ. CDR3 in DNA: TGCGCCAGCAGCTATGATTTCCGGACAGGGATAGTCAATGACTATGGCTACACCTTC. Its protein product is CASSYDFRTGIVNDYGYTF. Supplemented by reference TRBV5-1 and TRBJ1-2, the full variable domain reads KAGVTQTPRYLIKTRGQQVTLSCSPISGHRSVSWYQQTPGQGLQFLFEYFSETQRNKGNFPGRFSGRQFSNSRSEMNVSTLELGDSALYLCASSYDFRTGIVNDYGYTFGSGTRLTVV.

This chain uses TRBV7-2 with TRBJ1-1, with D possibly matching TRBD1 (5 bases). Germline CDR1 SGHTA, CDR2 FQGNSA. CDR3 length: 12 amino acids. Trimming took off 2 bases at V and 13 bases at J, with 14 bases between the two ends. The CDR3 nucleotides are TGTGCCAGCAGCTTACCGGCCTCAGGGCTTTTCTTT. Its protein is CASSLPASGLFF.

This chain connects TRBV27 to TRBJ2-7; maybe TRBD1 (5 bases). CDR1 is MNHEY, CDR2 SMNVEV, per germline (reference sequence). Trimming removed 4 bases at V and 2 bases at J, with 15 bases between. CDR3 size: 15 residues. This CDR3 reads CASSSPGSPPYEQYF. CDR3 sequence (DNA): TGTGCCAGCAGTTCGCCAGGGTCTCCCCCCTACGAGCAGTACTTC.

The V call is TRBV30, the J call TRBJ1-4; the D is unclear. The V gene lost 0 bases and the J gene lost 8 bases, with 16 bases spanning the gap. The germline CDR1 and CDR2 sequences are GTSNPN and SVGIG (reference sequence). The CDR3 length is 15 residues. In DNA form, the CDR3 reads TGTGCCTGGAGTGTAGGTACTAGCCGGGAAGAAAAACTGTTTTTT. Translated, it gives CAWSVGTSREEKLFF.

J is TRBJ2-7 and V is TRBV6-5; D ambiguous. Germline CDR1 is MNHEY and CDR2 is SVGAGI. The CDR3 length is 14 residues. Trimming took 6 bases from V and 7 from J, leaving 19 bases between them. The CDR3 protein is CASRPNRVYQEQYF. CDR3 sequence (DNA): TGTGCCAGCAGACCAAATCGGGTTTACCAAGAGCAGTACTTC.

This clone was seen only once. This chain links TRBV7-8 with TRBJ1-5, with a tentative D call TRBD1 (5 bases). Germline values: CDR1 SGHVS, CDR2 FQNEAQ. Trimming shortened V by 3 bases and J by 4 bases, and 7 bases separated the two germline ends. CDR3 length: 13 amino acids. The CDR3 coding sequence is TGTGCCAGCAGCTTGACAGAGAATCAGCCCCAGCATTTT. Amino acids: CASSLTENQPQHF.

The V gene is TRBV19, the J gene TRBJ1-1, with D possibly matching TRBD1 (6 bases). Germline V gene sequence: CDR1 LNHDA, CDR2 SQIVND (reference sequence). CDR3 length: 14 amino acids. V lost 8 bases and J 0 bases, leaving 13 bases between the germline ends. CDR3 loop: CASCLDSLNTEAFF. Here the CDR3 DNA reads TGTGCCAGTTGCTTGGACAGTTTGAACACTGAAGCTTTCTTT.

This clone was seen a single time. The chain combines TRBV5-1 with TRBJ2-1, with 9 bases matching TRBD2. Germline V gene lookup returns CDR1 SGHRS and CDR2 YFSETQ. V was clipped by 0 bases and J by 13 bases; unmatched bases: 8. This CDR3 has 14 amino acids. CDR3 loop: CASSLAESSGSQFF. The DNA for the CDR3 is TGCGCCAGCAGCTTGGCGGAAAGTAGCGGGAGTCAGTTCTTC.